This TCR beta chain stems from a study of T-cell memory formation after mild COVID-19. There are a few counts of this clonotype. TCRdb passed the 5' RACE reads through MiXCR, listing each CDR3 protein once. This table holds 470,000 or so distinct CDR3 sequences, about 19% found once. Sequencing was carried out using PBMCs or a T cell subset sorted from them (not recorded which). The clonotype originates from an adult woman who had mild COVID-19 (a few samples of this study predate the infection). Cell type and time point are not known.

The CDR3 sequence: CASSLDTAGGEQYF. CDR3 nucleotides: TGTGCCAGCAGCTTAGATACGGCAGGGGGCGAGCAGTACTTC. V gene TRBV7-9 combines with J gene TRBJ2-7; 7 bases map to TRBD1. V gave up 1 base and J gave up 6 bases; unmatched junction bases: 6. This CDR3 spans 14 amino acids. Per the germline V gene, CDR1 is SEHNR and CDR2 is FQNEAQ (reference sequence).